This T cell receptor beta chain derives from a study of shared clonotypes between healthy human individuals. The study, taken as a whole, reports: Read depth was anticipated to influence clonotype sharing among donors.

Trimming at V came to 2 bases and at J to 0 bases, leaving 8 bases not matched to a gene. This CDR3 comprises 18 residues. Germline V CDR1 and CDR2: SGHRS, YFSETQ. Concerning this clone: Its antigen is unknown.

It was across several immunoSEQ plates that each subset's genomic DNA was evenly split. Here immunoSEQ multiplex PCR was the method, and the copy in TCRdb shows in-frame clones only, minus some. The profile covers fewer than 3 million clones, with around 92% appearing a single time and 0.3% to 0.45% taken by the ten largest. The specimen was naive CD4+ T cells from PBMCs. Sample subset: CD45RA+ positively selected. V is TRBV5-1 and J is TRBJ2-1; TRBD2 aligns across 10 bases. The receptor was derived from a man younger than 30 in good health. Some clones in this sample may be carry-over from other donors' samples. CDR3 loop: CASSLGTSVPLSYNEQFF. The CDR3 region has the DNA TGCGCCAGCAGCTTAGGGACTAGCGTTCCTCTCTCCTACAATGAGCAGTTCTTC.